The 16 T cell receptor beta chains reported below all come from one sample, sequenced in a study of cytomegalovirus exposure and HLA in healthy donors. 13 Jbeta primers and 60 Vbeta primers were used for the PCR. Assay: immunoSEQ multiplex PCR; the TCRdb copy retains only in-frame clones and omits some. The sample contains about 150,000 clones, over 60% of which appear only once. The material sequenced was PBMCs. The receptor set was obtained from a man aged 40-49 years in good health and CMV-seronegative.

V is TRBV28 and J is TRBJ1-5, with 8 bases identical to TRBD1. This CDR3 spans 14 amino acids. Germline trimming cut 6 bases from V and 7 bases from J; bases unmatched to any gene: 8. CDR1 MDHEN and CDR2 SYDVKM come from the germline V gene. The CDR3 bases are TGTGCCAGCAGCACCCAGGGGGCTCAACAGCCCCAGCATTTT. Translating it yields CASSTQGAQQPQHF. Complete variable domain (other parts from reference TRBV28 and TRBJ1-5): DVKVTQSSRYLVKRTGEKVFLECVQDMDHENMFWYRQDPGLGLRLIYFSYDVKMKEKGDIPEGYSVSREKKERFSLILESASTNQTSMYLCASSTQGAQQPQHFGDGTRLSIL.

The V call is TRBV5-1, the J call TRBJ2-1; 9 positions agree with TRBD2. The CDR3 sequence is 15 residues long. V shed 0 bases and J 7 bases; nucleotides not matched to a gene: 5. CDR1 and CDR2 from the germline V gene are SGHRS and YFSETQ. CDR3: CASSLEAGGPNEQFF. DNA for the CDR3: TGCGCCAGCAGCTTGGAGGCGGGGGGGCCGAATGAGCAGTTCTTC. The variable domain in full, completed from reference TRBV5-1 and TRBJ2-1, reads KAGVTQTPRYLIKTRGQQVTLSCSPISGHRSVSWYQQTPGQGLQFLFEYFSETQRNKGNFPGRFSGRQFSNSRSEMNVSTLELGDSALYLCASSLEAGGPNEQFFGPGTRLTVL.

DNA of the CDR3: TGTGCCAGCAGCGTAGGGGGGGACTTATACAATGAGCAGTTCTTC. Translating gives CASSVGGDLYNEQFF. This chain connects TRBV7-2 to TRBJ2-1, with D tentatively TRBD2 (7 bases). Germline-derived CDR1 and CDR2 are SGHTA and FQGNSA. This CDR3 is 15 amino acids long. V lost 5 bases to trimming and J lost 4 bases, with 15 bases between them.

This sequence joins TRBV30 and TRBJ2-5, with D unclear. The germline CDR1 and CDR2 sequences are GTSNPN and SVGIG (reference sequence). CDR3 length: 13 residues. The ends were cut back, 5 bases at V and 2 bases at J, with 12 bases in the middle. Here the CDR3 DNA reads TGTGCCTGGGAAGCGCGGCAACAAGAGACCCAGTACTTC. Translating it yields CAWEARQQETQYF.

The V and J genes are TRBV6-5 and TRBJ1-1; D perhaps matches TRBD1 (5 bases). The CDR3 contains 14 residues. The germline V and J ends were trimmed by 6 bases and 0 bases, with 11 bases remaining between them. Germline V gives CDR1 MNHEY, CDR2 SVGAGI. The CDR3 region has the DNA TGTGCCAGCAGAAGACAGTCGATGAACACTGAAGCTTTCTTT. Protein sequence: CASRRQSMNTEAFF.

The chain couples TRBV29-1 to TRBJ2-7, with 11 bases fitting TRBD2. The CDR3 contains 13 residues. Trimming at V came to 3 bases and at J to 3 bases, leaving 1 base not matched to a gene. In germline, CDR1 is SQVTM, CDR2 ANQGSEA. The CDR3 coding sequence is TGCAGCGTTGAGCTAGCGGGAGGCTACGAGCAGTACTTC. Protein product: CSVELAGGYEQYF.

The chain recombines TRBV5-1 with TRBJ2-7, with TRBD2 as a possible D gene (5 bases). Germline V gives CDR1 SGHRS, CDR2 YFSETQ. V gave up 4 bases and J gave up 2 bases, with 16 bases separating them. The CDR3 is 15 amino acids. In nucleotides, the CDR3 is TGCGCCAGCAGCCCCGGGCCGGATAGCGCCTACGAGCAGTACTTC. Translation: CASSPGPDSAYEQYF.

The chain uses TRBV6-5 and TRBJ1-1; 8 bases fit TRBD1. Germline CDR1 and CDR2: MNHEY and SVGAGI. This CDR3 spans 14 amino acids. V lost 2 bases, J lost 7 bases, and 6 bases stayed unmatched. CDR3 sequence reads: CASSYAGTGFEAFF. CDR3 bases: TGTGCCAGCAGTTACGCTGGGACAGGATTTGAAGCTTTCTTT.

The DNA of the CDR3 is TGTGCCACTAATCGGGGACAGGGGAGCAATCAGCCCCAGCATTTT. Translation gives CATNRGQGSNQPQHF. The chain couples TRBV19 to TRBJ1-5; 10 bases align to TRBD1. CDR3 length: 15 residues. J lost 1 base, V lost 10 bases, and 7 bases had no gene match. CDR1 LNHDA and CDR2 SQIVND come from the germline V gene (reference sequence).

V is TRBV9 and J is TRBJ2-2; D perhaps matches TRBD2 (6 bases). From germline, CDR1 is SGDLS and CDR2 YYNGEE. Trimming removed 4 bases at V and 4 bases at J, with 20 bases between. The CDR3 consists of 17 residues. The CDR3 is CASSPPGLEGITGELFF. In nucleotides, the CDR3 is TGTGCCAGCAGCCCCCCCGGGCTGGAGGGAATCACCGGGGAGCTGTTTTTT.

The genes are TRBV6-5 and TRBJ2-7, with TRBD1 matching 9 bases. The CDR3 loop spans 15 amino acids. Looked up from germline, CDR1 is MNHEY and CDR2 is SVGAGI. With V trimmed by 0 bases and J by 0 bases, 0 bases remained unmatched. CDR3 nucleotides: TGTGCCAGCAGTTACTCGACAGGGGGCTCCTACGAGCAGTACTTC. The encoded protein is CASSYSTGGSYEQYF.

This clone turned up a few times. CDR3 residues: CASSVRGGWDQPQHF. Here the CDR3 DNA reads TGTGCCAGTAGTGTCCGGGGAGGGTGGGATCAGCCCCAGCATTTT. The J gene is TRBJ1-5, the V gene TRBV19; D is uncertain. Deletions cut 5 bases from V and 5 bases from J, with 16 bases between. The germline V gene has CDR1 LNHDA and CDR2 SQIVND (reference sequence). The CDR3 has 15 amino acids.

J is TRBJ1-2 and V is TRBV6-1, with 9 bases that match TRBD1. The CDR3 runs to 16 residues. The V and J ends lost 1 base and 0 bases, in that order; junction bases with no gene match: 3. Per germline, CDR1 MNHNS and CDR2 SASEGT. The CDR3 spells CASSEGRQGANYGYTF. The CDR3 region has the DNA TGTGCCAGCAGTGAAGGGAGACAGGGGGCTAACTATGGCTACACCTTC.

V and J are TRBV29-1 and TRBJ1-1; possible D gene TRBD1, 5 bases. CDR1 is SQVTM and CDR2 is ANQGSEA in the germline V gene. Trimming left V 4 bases short and J 0 bases short, with 21 bases between. The CDR3 loop spans 17 amino acids. CDR3 nucleotide sequence: TGCAGCGTTGCCACGAGAATCTGGGGGGACCTGAACACTGAAGCTTTCTTT. This translates into CSVATRIWGDLNTEAFF.

This chain links TRBV4-3 with TRBJ2-7; D possibly corresponds to TRBD1 (5 bases). V lost 3 bases and J 3 bases, leaving 15 bases between the germline ends. The CDR3 totals 15 residues. Germline loops: CDR1 LGHNA, CDR2 YSLEER. The CDR3 DNA is TGCGCCAGCAGCCAGATGAGCGACAGCCTCTACGAGCAGTACTTC. This encodes CASSQMSDSLYEQYF.

This rearrangement joins TRBV27 to TRBJ2-3; 9 bases fit TRBD1. Per germline, CDR1 MNHEY and CDR2 SMNVEV (reference sequence). The junction had 3 bases not matched to a gene; V was cut back by 1 base and J by 4 bases. This CDR3 is 15 amino acids long. CDR3 sequence (DNA): TGTGCCAGCAGTTTATACGACAGGGGGTCAGATACGCAGTATTTT. This gives the protein CASSLYDRGSDTQYF.